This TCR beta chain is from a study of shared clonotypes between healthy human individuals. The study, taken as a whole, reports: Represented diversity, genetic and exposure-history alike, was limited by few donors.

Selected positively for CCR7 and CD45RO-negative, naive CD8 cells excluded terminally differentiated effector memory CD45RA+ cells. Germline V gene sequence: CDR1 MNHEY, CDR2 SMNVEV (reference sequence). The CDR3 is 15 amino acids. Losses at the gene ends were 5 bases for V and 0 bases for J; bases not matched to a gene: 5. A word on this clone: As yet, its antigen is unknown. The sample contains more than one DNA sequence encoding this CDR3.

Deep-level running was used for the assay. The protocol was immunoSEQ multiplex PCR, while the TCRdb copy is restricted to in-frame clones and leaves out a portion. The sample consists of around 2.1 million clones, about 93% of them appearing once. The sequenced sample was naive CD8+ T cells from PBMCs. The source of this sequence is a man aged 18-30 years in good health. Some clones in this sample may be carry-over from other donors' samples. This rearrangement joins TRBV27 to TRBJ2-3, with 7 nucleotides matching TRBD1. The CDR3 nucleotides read TGTGCCAGCAGTCCCGGGACAGTTAGCACAGATACGCAGTATTTT. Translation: CASSPGTVSTDTQYF.